The 28 T cell receptor beta chains in this list originate from one sample, sequenced in a study of T-cell reconstitution after alpha-beta-depleted transplantation in children listed by TCRdb under 2016. The protocol used for the library was PCR. TCRdb names Illumina HiSeq 2500 as the instrument used. To normalize quantification of the TCRbeta repertoire, the TCR libraries were built with molecular barcoding that relied on unique molecular identifiers. TCRdb redid the processing of the public reads, applying fastp at Q25 and MiXCR, and retained in-frame beta chains. Rows matching on CDR3 protein sequence are summarized as one entry with the most common DNA and genes. Across this sample there are about 610,000 distinct CDR3 sequences, with 10% to 13% seen only once. The biggest ten clones account for less than 4.5% of the sample. The material sequenced was PBMCs from the stem cell graft donor, taken from the stem cell graft. These receptor sequences come from a human donor who donated a stem cell graft to a child with acute myeloid leukemia.

This clonotype was seen more than once but under ten times. The V call is TRBV6-2 or TRBV6-3, the J call TRBJ2-5, with D possibly TRBD2 on 5 matching bases. Germline CDR1 and CDR2: MNHEY and SVGEGT. Trimming left V 8 bases short and J 7 bases short, with 8 bases between. The CDR3 runs 10 residues. This CDR3 reads CASRDLTQYF. CDR3 nucleotide sequence: TGTGCCAGCCGGGATTTGACCCAGTACTTC.

This clonotype occurred a few times. This chain links TRBV7-2 with TRBJ2-1, with 7 bases matching TRBD1. Germline CDR1 and CDR2: SGHTA and FQGNSA. The CDR3 totals 18 residues. The V and J ends lost 2 bases and 8 bases, in that order; junction bases with no gene match: 18. DNA for the CDR3: TGTGCCAGCAGCTTATCACTACAGGCAGGGGGTTTTGGAGATGAGCAGTTCTTC. It specifies CASSLSLQAGGFGDEQFF.

This clonotype occurred many times. This chain joins TRBV6-4 and TRBJ2-1; unclear D gene. The CDR3 is made up of 13 amino acids. Germline assignment: CDR1 MRHNA and CDR2 SNTAGT. Trimming removed 2 bases at V and 10 bases at J, with 12 bases between. This chain's CDR3 is CASSDRLVGEQFF. Written as DNA, the CDR3 is TGTGCCAGCAGTGACCGACTGGTCGGGGAGCAGTTCTTC.

Many counts were recorded for this clonotype. The chain employs TRBV12-3 or TRBV12-4 and TRBJ1-4; D is undetermined. Trimming took off 6 bases at V and 7 bases at J, with 9 bases between the two ends. The CDR3 contains 12 residues. The DNA of the CDR3 is TGTGCCAGCAGCCGGATAGGTGAAAAACTGTTTTTT. Translating it yields CASSRIGEKLFF.

This clonotype was found many times. The chain links TRBV6-1 to TRBJ2-1; 12 bases match TRBD2. With 4 bases clipped from V and 7 bases from J, the junction kept 2 bases outside the gene matches. CDR3 length equals 14 residues. CDR1 and CDR2 from the germline V gene are MNHNS and SASEGT. In DNA form, the CDR3 reads TGTGCCAGCAGTGTCGGACTAGCGGGAAATGAGCAGTTCTTC. Protein: CASSVGLAGNEQFF.

This clonotype was picked up many times. The rearrangement uses TRBV29-1 and TRBJ1-2; D might be TRBD1 (5 bases). There are 13 residues in the CDR3. Trimming took off 5 bases at V and 4 bases at J, with 14 bases between the two ends. Per germline, CDR1 SQVTM and CDR2 ANQGSEA. CDR3 in DNA: TGCAGCGTTCCGGTGGGAAGGGGCTATGGCTACACCTTC. Translated: CSVPVGRGYGYTF.

The V call is TRBV20-1, the J call TRBJ2-7; TRBD2 matches 12 bases. With V trimmed by 6 bases and J by 2 bases, 8 bases remained unmatched. Germline V gives CDR1 DFQATT, CDR2 SNEGSKA (reference sequence). This CDR3 is built from 15 residues. The CDR3 region is CSAETRLAGAYEQYF. The CDR3 coding sequence is TGCAGTGCAGAAACCAGACTAGCGGGGGCCTACGAGCAGTACTTC.

The V gene is TRBV16, the J gene TRBJ2-7; no clear D. The CDR3 length is 13 residues. V gave up 4 bases and J gave up 7 bases, with 14 bases separating them. CDR1 is KGHSY and CDR2 is FQNENV in the germline V gene. CDR3 loop: CASSPARLGEQYF. CDR3 nucleotide sequence: TGTGCCAGCAGCCCAGCTCGGCTGGGGGAGCAGTACTTC.

This chain uses TRBV14 with TRBJ2-1; possible D gene TRBD1, 5 bases. Germline CDR1 SGHDN, CDR2 FVKESK. The CDR3 is 15 amino acids. Trimming cost V 0 bases and J 11 bases, with 17 bases left between them. CDR3 sequence (DNA): TGTGCCAGCAGCCAAGATCTACCCAGGGTTTGGCAGCAGTTCTTC. Translation: CASSQDLPRVWQQFF.

The table lists this clonotype with a few counts. This chain uses TRBV12-3 or TRBV12-4 with TRBJ1-1; the D gene is possibly TRBD1 (5 bases). The CDR3 is 15 amino acids. Trimming removed 7 bases from V and 4 bases from J, with 19 bases in between. CDR3 in DNA: TGTGCCAGCAAACCTCAGGGCACGACTCGCACTGAAGCTTTCTTT. Amino acids: CASKPQGTTRTEAFF.

This clonotype was seen more than once but under ten times. This chain connects TRBV30 to TRBJ1-1; D is undetermined. V was pared by 4 bases and J by 4 bases, with 13 bases between. Germline V lookup: CDR1 GTSNPN, CDR2 SVGIG (reference sequence). CDR3 length: 13 amino acids. CDR3 region: CAWTEAVSTEAFF. The DNA of the CDR3 is TGTGCCTGGACCGAGGCCGTCTCCACTGAAGCTTTCTTT.

This clonotype occurred a few times. This chain uses TRBV5-1 with TRBJ2-3; D may be TRBD1 or TRBD2 (6 bases each). The CDR3 is made up of 15 amino acids. V was trimmed by 5 bases and J by 3 bases, leaving 16 bases between them. Germline assignment: CDR1 SGHRS and CDR2 YFSETQ. The CDR3 bases are TGCGCCAGCAGGGCCGGGACTCAGGGGACAGATACGCAGTATTTT. Translation: CASRAGTQGTDTQYF.

This clonotype was seen repeatedly, ten times or more. This rearrangement joins TRBV12-3 or TRBV12-4 to TRBJ1-2; no firm D call. The CDR3 length is 13 residues. Trimming took off 5 bases at V and 3 bases at J, with 10 bases between the two ends. The CDR3 region is CASSPSSDYGYTF. The DNA for the CDR3 is TGTGCCAGCAGTCCAAGCTCCGACTATGGCTACACCTTC.

In its sample, this clonotype was seen many times. The chain uses TRBV12-3 or TRBV12-4 and TRBJ2-7, with 8 bases lining up with TRBD1. Trimming cost V 6 bases and J 3 bases; bases outside gene matches: 10. The CDR3 has 15 residues. CDR3 in amino acids: CASSLTGTGRYEQYF. CDR3 nucleotides: TGTGCCAGCAGCCTCACCGGGACAGGCCGCTACGAGCAGTACTTC.

This clonotype was detected many times. The rearrangement uses TRBV12-3 or TRBV12-4 and TRBJ2-7; TRBD1 aligns across 8 bases. The CDR3 spans 14 residues. Trimming at V came to 2 bases and at J to 5 bases, leaving 5 bases not matched to a gene. CDR3 region: CASSLSWTGNEQYF. DNA for the CDR3: TGTGCCAGCAGTTTATCATGGACAGGGAACGAGCAGTACTTC.

This clonotype was seen repeatedly, ten times or more. The V and J genes are TRBV20-1 and TRBJ2-1, with D perhaps TRBD2 (5 bases). V lost 4 bases to trimming and J lost 8 bases, with 15 bases between them. Germline loops: CDR1 DFQATT, CDR2 SNEGSKA (reference sequence). The CDR3 loop spans 13 amino acids. Written as DNA, the CDR3 is TGCAGTGCTATTAGGAGGCCGAGTGATGAGCAGTTCTTC. Amino acid sequence: CSAIRRPSDEQFF.

As DNA, the CDR3 is TGTGCCTGGAATTCCCCCGGGGAGCTGTTTTTT. Residues: CAWNSPGELFF. J is TRBJ2-2 and V is TRBV30; D uncertain. Trimming removed 4 bases at V and 6 bases at J, with 6 bases between. CDR1 and CDR2 (germline): GTSNPN, SVGIG (reference sequence). There are 11 residues in the CDR3. The complete variable domain, with remaining parts taken from reference TRBV30 and TRBJ2-2, reads SQTIHQWPATLVQPVGSPLSLECTVEGTSNPNLYWYRQAAGRGLQLLFYSVGIGQISSEVPQNLSASRPQDRQFILSSKKLLLSDSGFYLCAWNSPGELFFGEGSRLTVL.

This clonotype appeared a few times. The genes are TRBV5-1 and TRBJ2-6, with no clear D. The V gene lost 0 bases and the J gene lost 4 bases, with 11 bases spanning the gap. The CDR3 is 16 amino acids. CDR1 and CDR2 from the germline V gene are SGHRS and YFSETQ. The DNA of the CDR3 is TGCGCCAGCAGCTTGGGGACCCCTATGGGGGCCAACGTCCTGACTTTC. Amino acids: CASSLGTPMGANVLTF.

This clonotype was seen ten or more times. This chain connects TRBV7-2 to TRBJ1-4; weak D call: TRBD1 (6 bases). The ends were cut back, 7 bases at V and 7 bases at J, with 10 bases in the middle. The V gene's germline CDR1 is SGHTA and CDR2 FQGNSA. The CDR3 runs 12 residues. The CDR3 nucleotides are TGTGCCAGCACCACAGGGAGTGAAAAACTGTTTTTT. Protein: CASTTGSEKLFF.

In this sample, this clonotype turned up many times. This chain links TRBV9 with TRBJ2-6, with a weak D call TRBD1 (7 bases). V dropped 4 bases and J dropped 4 bases, with 12 bases sitting between them. The CDR3 spans 15 residues. Germline assignment: CDR1 SGDLS and CDR2 YYNGEE. CDR3: CASSPRGEGANVLTF. In nucleotides, the CDR3 is TGTGCCAGCAGCCCCAGGGGGGAAGGGGCCAACGTCCTGACTTTC.

This clonotype came up many times. One end of the junction fails to match germline, which may point to a read error. V usage is TRBV15 and J usage is TRBJ1-3; the match to TRBD1 covers 7 bases. In germline, CDR1 is LNHNV, CDR2 YYDKDF (reference sequence). The CDR3 is made up of 15 amino acids. CDR3 in DNA: TGTGCCACCAGCGGAGAGGGGGCAGCTGGAAACACCATATATTTT. Protein product: CATSGEGAAGNTIYF.

In its sample, this clonotype was seen many times. CDR3 in DNA: TGCAGCGTTGTCGGGTCTAGCGGGTCAGAGACCCAGTACTTC. Protein product: CSVVGSSGSETQYF. V gene TRBV29-1 combines with J gene TRBJ2-5, with 8 nucleotides matching TRBD2. V lost 4 bases, J lost 4 bases, and 8 bases stayed unmatched. Germline V gives CDR1 SQVTM, CDR2 ANQGSEA. The CDR3 contains 14 residues.

The V and J genes are TRBV24-1 and TRBJ2-1; 12 nucleotides agree with TRBD2. Germline trimming cut 4 bases from V and 4 bases from J; bases unmatched to any gene: 7. Per germline, CDR1 KGHDR and CDR2 SFDVKD. This CDR3 is 17 amino acids long. In nucleotides, the CDR3 is TGTGCCACCAGTGAGCCTTCTAGCGGGAGGGCGTACAATGAGCAGTTCTTC. It encodes CATSEPSSGRAYNEQFF.

This clonotype was detected many times. The chain joins TRBV9 to TRBJ1-5; D gene unclear. This CDR3 comprises 15 residues. Germline values: CDR1 SGDLS, CDR2 YYNGEE. Trimming cost V 2 bases and J 10 bases, with 19 bases left between them. The CDR3 bases are TGTGCCAGCAGCGTTTACTCCCTGGTAGGTCTTCCCCAGCATTTT. Protein product: CASSVYSLVGLPQHF.

The J gene is TRBJ2-7, the V gene TRBV9, with 8 bases identical to TRBD2. CDR1 and CDR2 (germline): SGDLS, YYNGEE. Germline trimming cut 2 bases from V and 3 bases from J; bases unmatched to any gene: 7. The CDR3 has 15 residues. CDR3 protein: CASSVQTGGLYEQYF. Written as DNA, the CDR3 is TGTGCCAGCAGCGTGCAGACGGGGGGGCTCTACGAGCAGTACTTC.

This chain links TRBV20-1 with TRBJ2-6; D gene unclear. Per germline, CDR1 DFQATT and CDR2 SNEGSKA (reference sequence). The CDR3 covers 15 residues. V was shortened by 6 bases and J by 0 bases, with 12 bases between the two germline ends. CDR3 nucleotides: TGCAGTGCCCATATAGGTAGCTCTGGGGCCAACGTCCTGACTTTC. Residues: CSAHIGSSGANVLTF.

The chain recombines TRBV20-1 with TRBJ2-5; D is perhaps TRBD2 (5 bases). Between the trimmed V and J ends, which lost 5 bases and 3 bases, there was a span of 10 bases. The CDR3 totals 12 residues. Germline V gene lookup returns CDR1 DFQATT and CDR2 SNEGSKA (reference sequence). CDR3 protein: CSARGLEETQYF. For the CDR3, the DNA is TGCAGTGCTCGGGGTCTGGAAGAGACCCAGTACTTC.

About this clonotype itself: A single base separates this from a much larger clone, so it may be a read error. The chain uses TRBV9 and TRBJ2-2; D may be TRBD2 (5 bases). The CDR3 totals 14 residues. Per the germline V gene, CDR1 is SGDLS and CDR2 is YYNGEE. As DNA, the CDR3 is TGTGCCAGCAGCGTAGGAGGGAACTCCGGGGAGCTGTTTTTT. It yields the protein CASSVGGNSGELFF.